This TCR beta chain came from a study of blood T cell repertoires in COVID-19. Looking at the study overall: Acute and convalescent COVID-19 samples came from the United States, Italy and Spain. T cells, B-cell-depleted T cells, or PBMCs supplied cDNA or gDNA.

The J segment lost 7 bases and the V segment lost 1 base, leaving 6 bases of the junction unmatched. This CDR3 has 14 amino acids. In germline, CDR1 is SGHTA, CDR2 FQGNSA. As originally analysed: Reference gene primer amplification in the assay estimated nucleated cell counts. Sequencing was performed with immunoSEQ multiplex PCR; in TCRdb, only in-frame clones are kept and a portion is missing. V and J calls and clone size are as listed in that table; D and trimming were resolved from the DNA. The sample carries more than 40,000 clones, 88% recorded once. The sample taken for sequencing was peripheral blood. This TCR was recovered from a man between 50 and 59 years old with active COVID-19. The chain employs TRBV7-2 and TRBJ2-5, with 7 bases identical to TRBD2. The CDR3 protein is CASSLGLAAGTQYF. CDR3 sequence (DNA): TGTGCCAGCAGCTTAGGCCTAGCGGCCGGGACCCAGTACTTC.